This TCR beta chain was sequenced for a study of cytomegalovirus exposure and HLA in healthy donors. Study background: Per a later analysis, the approximately 700 first-cohort and over 90 validation repertoires shared one platform. General study results and limits: The majority of TCR sequences were rare, yet some public TCRs appeared in many donors. TCR clusters originating in the first cohort tended to co-occur in the roughly 130 validation repertoires, according to a later analysis. The study labeled approximately 150 TCR beta chains cytomegalovirus-associated.

Turning to this clone: Its antigen is as yet unknown.

Using immunoSEQ multiplex PCR, the repertoire was profiled, and TCRdb retains in-frame clones only, with some absent. The table has around 250,000 clones, almost 90% seen once. The V gene end was trimmed by 0 bases and the J gene end by 4 bases; junction bases not matched to a gene: 5. The CDR3 is made up of 15 amino acids. CDR1 and CDR2 from the germline V gene are LGHNA and YSLEER. This clonotype originated in a woman in her late teens or twenties in good health and CMV-seronegative. J is TRBJ1-2 and V is TRBV4-3, with 7 bases matching TRBD1. Sequenced input: PBMCs. CDR3 in DNA: TGCGCCAGCAGCCAAGATAGGACAGGCTCCTATGGCTACACCTTC. This gives the protein CASSQDRTGSYGYTF.